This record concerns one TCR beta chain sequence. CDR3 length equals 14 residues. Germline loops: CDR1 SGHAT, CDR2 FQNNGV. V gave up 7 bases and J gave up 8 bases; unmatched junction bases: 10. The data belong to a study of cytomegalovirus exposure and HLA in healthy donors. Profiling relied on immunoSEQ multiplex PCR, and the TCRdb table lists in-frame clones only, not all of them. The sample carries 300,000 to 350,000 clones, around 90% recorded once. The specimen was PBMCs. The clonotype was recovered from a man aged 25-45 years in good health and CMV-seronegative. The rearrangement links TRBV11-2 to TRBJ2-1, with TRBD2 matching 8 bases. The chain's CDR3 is CASTYREGLDEQFF. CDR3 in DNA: TGTGCCAGCACCTACCGGGAGGGTCTCGATGAGCAGTTCTTC.